The source of this T cell receptor (beta chain) is a study of blood T cell repertoires in COVID-19 (dated by TCRdb to the early 2020s). Background for the entire study: Collaborator samples came from the United States, Italy and Spain and covered acute and convalescent phases of COVID-19. Where available, HLA class I and class II types were taken from metadata supplied by the sample provider and were not determined by assay-based typing. The samples were drawn from two sources: the first 160 participants of the ongoing ImmuneRACE study, and 1,000 to 1,500 subjects contributed by 6 global collaborators. The material from the prospective study consisted of cDNA or gDNA derived from T cells, B-cell-depleted T cells, or PBMCs. The dataset comprised deeply sampled blood TCRbeta repertoires from subjects exposed to, actively infected with, or recovered from COVID-19. Sample metadata almost always included a de-identified subject ID, COVID-19 status, age in years and sex. A freely available public database, intended as a resource for researchers studying the immune response to SARS-CoV-2, is where the repertoires were released. Beyond this particular receptor, the publication reports: Clinical and demographic metadata were provided uncurated, with the amount varying by source and participant.

The immunoSEQ Assay, a bias-controlled multiplex PCR, was used to amplify TCRbeta CDR3 regions from genomic DNA. On the study's bioinformatics: Within the assay, amplification of reference gene primers was used to estimate how many nucleated cells each sample contained. Sequence reads were collapsed and filtered to measure the absolute abundance of every unique TCRbeta CDR3 rearrangement. For each sample, productive Simpson clonality was calculated as the square root of Simpson's diversity index across productive rearrangements. TCRdb holds this immuneACCESS table with in-frame rearrangements only. Some clones are missing; in checked studies, unresolved V genes explain under half, and the rest has no known cause. V, J and clone size are those of that table, while D and trimming were read from the DNA. The sample table lists about 170,000 clones, around nine tenths of them with a count of one. Of the sample, roughly 3.3% falls within the top ten clones.

This clone was seen a single time. Its antigen specificity is not known. No per-base quality is available; no much larger clone lies one base away. Whole blood was collected in K2EDTA tubes by collaborating institutions according to the institutions' own protocols. For TCRbeta analysis, collaborators shipped samples as frozen whole blood, isolated PBMCs, or DNA extracted from either of those sample types. Counted from cysteine to phenylalanine, this CDR3 has 14 amino acids. Just the 42-base CDR3 DNA is kept, in frame starting at base 1. V is cut by 1 base and J by 1 base, and the space between the germline ends is 8 bases. Based on the germline V gene, the CDR1 and CDR2 sequences are MDHEN and SYDVKM.

The source is a man aged 65 to 79 with acute or convalescent COVID-19. The specimen sequenced was peripheral blood. The V gene is TRBV28 and the J gene is TRBJ2-7; the D gene is possibly TRBD2, with 6 bases matching. The CDR3 corresponds to CASSLLRDSYEQYF. The sequence in DNA is TGTGCCAGCAGTTTATTGCGGGATTCCTACGAGCAGTACTTC.